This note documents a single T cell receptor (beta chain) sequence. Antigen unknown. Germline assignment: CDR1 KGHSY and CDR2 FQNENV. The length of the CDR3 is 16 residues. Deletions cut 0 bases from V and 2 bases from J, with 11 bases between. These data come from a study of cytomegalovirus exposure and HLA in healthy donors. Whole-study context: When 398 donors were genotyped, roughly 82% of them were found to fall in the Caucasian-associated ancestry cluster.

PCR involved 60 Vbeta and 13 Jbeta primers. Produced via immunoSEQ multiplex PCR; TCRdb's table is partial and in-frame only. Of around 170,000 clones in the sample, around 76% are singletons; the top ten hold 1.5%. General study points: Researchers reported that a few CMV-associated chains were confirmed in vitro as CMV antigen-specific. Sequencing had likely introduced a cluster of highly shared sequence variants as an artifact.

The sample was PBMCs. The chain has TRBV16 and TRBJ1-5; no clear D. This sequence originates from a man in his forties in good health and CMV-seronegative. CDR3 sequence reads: CASSQSSITGNQPQHF. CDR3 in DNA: TGTGCCAGCAGCCAATCGTCCATCACGGGCAATCAGCCCCAGCATTTT.